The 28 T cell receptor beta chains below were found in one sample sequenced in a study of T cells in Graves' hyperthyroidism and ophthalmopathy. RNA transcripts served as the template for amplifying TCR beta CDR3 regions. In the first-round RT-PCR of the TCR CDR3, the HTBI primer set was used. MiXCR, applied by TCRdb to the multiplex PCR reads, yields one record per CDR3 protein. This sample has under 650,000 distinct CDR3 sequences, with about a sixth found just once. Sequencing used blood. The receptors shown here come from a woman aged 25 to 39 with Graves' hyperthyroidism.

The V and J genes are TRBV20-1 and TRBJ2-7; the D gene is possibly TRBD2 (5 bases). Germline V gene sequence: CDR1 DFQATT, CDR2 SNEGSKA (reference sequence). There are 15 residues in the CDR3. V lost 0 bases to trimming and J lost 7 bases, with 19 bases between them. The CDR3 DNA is TGCAGTGCTAGAGATAATGTGGAAGGGCCGGGGGAGCAGTACTTC. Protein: CSARDNVEGPGEQYF.

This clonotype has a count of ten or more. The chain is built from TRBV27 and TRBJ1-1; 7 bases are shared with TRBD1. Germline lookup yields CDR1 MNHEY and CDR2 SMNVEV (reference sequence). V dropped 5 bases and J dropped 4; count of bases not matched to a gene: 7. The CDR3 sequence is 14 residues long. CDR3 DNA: TGTGCCAGCAGTCCCCGTTCAGGGGGCACTGAAGCTTTCTTT. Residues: CASSPRSGGTEAFF.

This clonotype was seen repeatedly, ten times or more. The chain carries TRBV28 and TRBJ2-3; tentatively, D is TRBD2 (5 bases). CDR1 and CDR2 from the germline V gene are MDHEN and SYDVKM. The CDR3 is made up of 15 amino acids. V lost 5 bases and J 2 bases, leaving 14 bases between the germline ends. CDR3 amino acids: CASSNTGKNTDTQYF. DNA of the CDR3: TGTGCCAGCAGTAACACCGGGAAAAACACAGATACGCAGTATTTT.

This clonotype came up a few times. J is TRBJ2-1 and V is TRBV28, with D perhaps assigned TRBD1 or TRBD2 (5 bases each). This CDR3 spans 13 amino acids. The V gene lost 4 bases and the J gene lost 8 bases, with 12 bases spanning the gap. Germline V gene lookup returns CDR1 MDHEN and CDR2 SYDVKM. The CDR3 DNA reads TGTGCCAGCAGTTGGGGGTATGTCGATGAGCAGTTCTTC. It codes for CASSWGYVDEQFF.

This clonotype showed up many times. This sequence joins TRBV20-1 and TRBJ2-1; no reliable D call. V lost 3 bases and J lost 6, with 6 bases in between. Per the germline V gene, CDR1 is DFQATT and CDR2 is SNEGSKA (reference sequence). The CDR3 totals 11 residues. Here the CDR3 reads CSASSRNEQFF. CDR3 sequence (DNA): TGCAGTGCTAGTAGTCGCAATGAGCAGTTCTTC.

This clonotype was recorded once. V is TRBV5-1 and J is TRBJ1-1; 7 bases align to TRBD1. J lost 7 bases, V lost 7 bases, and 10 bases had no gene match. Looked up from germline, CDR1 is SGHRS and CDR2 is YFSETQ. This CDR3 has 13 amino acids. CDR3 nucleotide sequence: TGCGCCAGCCAGGGGGGGGGGACAGATGAAGCTTTCTTT. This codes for CASQGGGTDEAFF.

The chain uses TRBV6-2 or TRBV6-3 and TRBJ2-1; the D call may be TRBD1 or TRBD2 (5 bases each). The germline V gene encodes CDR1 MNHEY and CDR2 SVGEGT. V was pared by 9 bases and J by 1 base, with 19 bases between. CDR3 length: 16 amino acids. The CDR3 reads CASRSGGARSYNEQFF. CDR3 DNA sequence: TGTGCCAGTCGTAGTGGGGGAGCCAGGTCCTACAATGAGCAGTTCTTC.

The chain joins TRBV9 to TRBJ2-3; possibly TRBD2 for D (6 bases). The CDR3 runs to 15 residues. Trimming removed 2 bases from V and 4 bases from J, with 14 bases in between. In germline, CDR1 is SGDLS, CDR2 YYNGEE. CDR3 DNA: TGTGCCAGCAGCGTTGGGGGAGGCGCGGCAGATACGCAGTATTTT. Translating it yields CASSVGGGAADTQYF.

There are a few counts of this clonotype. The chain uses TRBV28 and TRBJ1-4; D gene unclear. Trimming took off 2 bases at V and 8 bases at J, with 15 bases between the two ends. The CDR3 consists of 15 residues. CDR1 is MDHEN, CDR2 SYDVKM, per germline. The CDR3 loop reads CASSLVAEGAEKLFF. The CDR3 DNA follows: TGTGCCAGCAGTTTAGTGGCGGAGGGTGCCGAAAAACTGTTTTTT.

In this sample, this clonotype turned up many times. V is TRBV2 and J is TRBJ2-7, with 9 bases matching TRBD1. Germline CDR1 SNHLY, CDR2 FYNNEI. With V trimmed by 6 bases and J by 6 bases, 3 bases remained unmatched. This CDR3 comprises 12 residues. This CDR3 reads CASRGTGSEQYF. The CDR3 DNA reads TGTGCCAGCAGGGGGACAGGGTCCGAGCAGTACTTC. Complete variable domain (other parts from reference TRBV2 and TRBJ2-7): EPEVTQTPSHQVTQMGQEVILRCVPISNHLYFYWYRQILGQKVEFLVSFYNNEISEKSEIFDDQFSVERPDGSNFTLKIRSTKLEDSAMYFCASRGTGSEQYFGPGTRLTVT.

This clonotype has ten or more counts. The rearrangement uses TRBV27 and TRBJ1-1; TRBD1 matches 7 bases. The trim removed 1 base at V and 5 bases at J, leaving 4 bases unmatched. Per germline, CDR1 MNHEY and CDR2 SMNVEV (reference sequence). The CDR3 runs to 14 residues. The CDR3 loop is CASSLFRGGTEAFF. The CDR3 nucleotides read TGTGCCAGCAGTTTATTCAGGGGGGGAACTGAAGCTTTCTTT.

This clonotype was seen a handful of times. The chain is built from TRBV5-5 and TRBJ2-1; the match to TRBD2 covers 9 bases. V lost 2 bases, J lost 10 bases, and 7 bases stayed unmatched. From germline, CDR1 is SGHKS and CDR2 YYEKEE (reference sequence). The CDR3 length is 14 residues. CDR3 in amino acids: CASSFGISGGEQFF. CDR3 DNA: TGTGCCAGCAGCTTCGGGATTAGCGGGGGCGAGCAGTTCTTC.

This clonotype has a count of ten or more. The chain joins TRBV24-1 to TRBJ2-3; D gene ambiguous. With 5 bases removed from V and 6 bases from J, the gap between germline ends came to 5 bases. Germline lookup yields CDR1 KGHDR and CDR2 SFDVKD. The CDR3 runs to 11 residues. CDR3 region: CATSVWDTQYF. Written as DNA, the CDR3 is TGTGCCACCAGTGTGTGGGATACGCAGTATTTT.

This CDR3 is CASSPSGPEQYF. CDR3 coding DNA: TGTGCCAGCAGCCCGTCGGGGCCCGAGCAGTACTTC. The chain employs TRBV7-9 and TRBJ2-7, with D tentatively TRBD1 or TRBD2 (5 bases each). Per the germline V gene, CDR1 is SEHNR and CDR2 is FQNEAQ (reference sequence). V gave up 5 bases and J gave up 6 bases, with 11 bases separating them. This CDR3 is 12 amino acids long.

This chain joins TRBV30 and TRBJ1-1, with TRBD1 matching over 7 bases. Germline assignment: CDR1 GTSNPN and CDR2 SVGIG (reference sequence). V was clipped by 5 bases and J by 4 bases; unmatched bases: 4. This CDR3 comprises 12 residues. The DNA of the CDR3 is TGTGCCTGGGACAGGGCTTCCACTGAAGCTTTCTTT. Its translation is CAWDRASTEAFF.

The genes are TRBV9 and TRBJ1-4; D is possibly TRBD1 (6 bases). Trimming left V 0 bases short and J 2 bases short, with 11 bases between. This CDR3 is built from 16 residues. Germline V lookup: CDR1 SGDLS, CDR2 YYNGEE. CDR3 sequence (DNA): TGTGCCAGCAGCGTAGAACAGGGAGGGACTAATGAAAAACTGTTTTTT. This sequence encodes CASSVEQGGTNEKLFF.

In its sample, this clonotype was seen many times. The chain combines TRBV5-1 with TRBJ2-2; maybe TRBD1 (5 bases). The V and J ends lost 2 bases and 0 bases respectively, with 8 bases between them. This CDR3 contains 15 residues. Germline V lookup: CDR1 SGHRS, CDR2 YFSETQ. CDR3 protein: CASSFEQANTGELFF. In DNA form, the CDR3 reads TGCGCCAGCAGCTTCGAACAGGCGAACACCGGGGAGCTGTTTTTT. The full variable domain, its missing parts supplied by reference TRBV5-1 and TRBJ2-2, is KAGVTQTPRYLIKTRGQQVTLSCSPISGHRSVSWYQQTPGQGLQFLFEYFSETQRNKGNFPGRFSGRQFSNSRSEMNVSTLELGDSALYLCASSFEQANTGELFFGEGSRLTVL.

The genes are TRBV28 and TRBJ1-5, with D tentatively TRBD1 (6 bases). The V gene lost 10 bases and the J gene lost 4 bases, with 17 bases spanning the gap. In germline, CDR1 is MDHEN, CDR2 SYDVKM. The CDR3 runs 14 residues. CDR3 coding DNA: TGTGCCATCAGAGCGGACAGCGGAAATCAGCCCCAGCATTTT. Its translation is CAIRADSGNQPQHF. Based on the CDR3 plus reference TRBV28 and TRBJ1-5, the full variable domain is DVKVTQSSRYLVKRTGEKVFLECVQDMDHENMFWYRQDPGLGLRLIYFSYDVKMKEKGDIPEGYSVSREKKERFSLILESASTNQTSMYLCAIRADSGNQPQHFGDGTRLSIL.

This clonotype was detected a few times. The CDR3 sequence: CAISEKARQAGVGELFF. CDR3 nucleotides: TGTGCCATCAGTGAGAAGGCCCGCCAGGCGGGCGTCGGGGAGCTGTTTTTT. The chain carries TRBV10-3 and TRBJ2-2; D may be TRBD2 (5 bases). V dropped 2 bases and J dropped 7 bases, with 20 bases sitting between them. This CDR3 comprises 17 residues. Germline values: CDR1 ENHRY, CDR2 SYGVKD.

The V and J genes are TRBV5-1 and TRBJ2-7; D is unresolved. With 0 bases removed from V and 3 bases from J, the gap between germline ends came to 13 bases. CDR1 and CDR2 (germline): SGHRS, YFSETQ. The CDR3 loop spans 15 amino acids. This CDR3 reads CASSLGSRPIYEQYF. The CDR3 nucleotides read TGCGCCAGCAGCTTGGGATCCCGGCCTATCTACGAGCAGTACTTC.

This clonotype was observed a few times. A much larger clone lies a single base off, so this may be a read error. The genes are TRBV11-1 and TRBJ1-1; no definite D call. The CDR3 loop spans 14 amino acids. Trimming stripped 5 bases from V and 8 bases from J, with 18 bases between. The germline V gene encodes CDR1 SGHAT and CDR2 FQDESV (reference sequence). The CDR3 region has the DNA TGTGCCAGCAGCCTAAGATTCGCAGCCCGGGAAGCTTTCTTT. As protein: CASSLRFAAREAFF.

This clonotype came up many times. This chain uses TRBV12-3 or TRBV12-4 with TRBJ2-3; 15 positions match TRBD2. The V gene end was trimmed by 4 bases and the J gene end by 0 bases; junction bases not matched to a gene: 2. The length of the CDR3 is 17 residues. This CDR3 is CASSSGLAGGSTDTQYF. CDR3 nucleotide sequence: TGTGCCAGCAGTTCGGGACTAGCGGGAGGTAGCACAGATACGCAGTATTTT.

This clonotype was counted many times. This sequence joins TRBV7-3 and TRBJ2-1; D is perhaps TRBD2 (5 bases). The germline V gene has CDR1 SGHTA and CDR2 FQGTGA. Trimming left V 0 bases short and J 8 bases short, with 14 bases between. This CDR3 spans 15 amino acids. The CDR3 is CASSLTGRTNDEQFF. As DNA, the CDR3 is TGTGCCAGCAGCTTAACTGGGAGAACCAACGATGAGCAGTTCTTC.

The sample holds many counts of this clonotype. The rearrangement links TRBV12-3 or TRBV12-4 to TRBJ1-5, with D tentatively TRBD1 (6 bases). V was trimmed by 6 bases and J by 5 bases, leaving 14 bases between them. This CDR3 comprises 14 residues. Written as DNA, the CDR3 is TGTGCCAGCAGCCAAGACAGGAAGGATCAGCCCCAGCATTTT. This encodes CASSQDRKDQPQHF.

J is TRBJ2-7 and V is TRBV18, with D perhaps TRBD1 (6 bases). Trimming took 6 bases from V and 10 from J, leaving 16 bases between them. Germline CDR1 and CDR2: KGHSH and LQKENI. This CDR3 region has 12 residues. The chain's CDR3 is CASSATGLEQYF. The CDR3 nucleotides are TGTGCCAGCTCGGCCACAGGGTTGGAACAGTACTTC. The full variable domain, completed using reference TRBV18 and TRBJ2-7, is NAGVMQNPRHLVRRRGQEARLRCSPMKGHSHVYWYRQLPEEGLKFMVYLQKENIIDESGMPKERFSAEFPKEGPSILRIQQVVRGDSAAYFCASSATGLEQYFGPGTRLTVT.

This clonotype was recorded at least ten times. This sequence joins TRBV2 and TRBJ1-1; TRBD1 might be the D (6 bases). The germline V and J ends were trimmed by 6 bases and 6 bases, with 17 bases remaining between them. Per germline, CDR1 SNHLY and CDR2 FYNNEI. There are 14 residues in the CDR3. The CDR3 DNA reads TGTGCCAGCAGCCGGCGGACAGTAAATTCTGAAGCTTTCTTT. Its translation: CASSRRTVNSEAFF.

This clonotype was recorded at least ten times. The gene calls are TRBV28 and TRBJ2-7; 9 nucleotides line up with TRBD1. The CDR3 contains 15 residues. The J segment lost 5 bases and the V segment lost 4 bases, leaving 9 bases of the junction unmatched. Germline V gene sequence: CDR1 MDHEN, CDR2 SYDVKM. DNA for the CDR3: TGTGCCAGCAGTTCCACCGGGACAGGGTTTAACGAGCAGTACTTC. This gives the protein CASSSTGTGFNEQYF.

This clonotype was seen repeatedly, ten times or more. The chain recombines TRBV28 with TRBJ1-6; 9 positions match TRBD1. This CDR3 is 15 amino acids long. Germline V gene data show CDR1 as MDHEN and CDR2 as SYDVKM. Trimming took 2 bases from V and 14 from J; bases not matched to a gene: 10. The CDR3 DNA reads TGTGCCAGCAGTTTACCGGGACAGGGAGCTTTCACCCTCCACTTT. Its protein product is CASSLPGQGAFTLHF.